Each of the 16 T cell receptor beta chains below was sequenced from the same sample in a study of CD8 T cells in Susac syndrome. Random-hexamer reverse transcription was applied to about 0.45 to 1 ug RNA. Each CDR3 protein is one row after TCRdb ran MiXCR on the immunoSEQ multiplex PCR reads. This table has about 200,000 distinct CDR3 sequences, 95% appearing once. Sequencing was performed on CD4+ T cells from PBMCs. The source is a human donor in good health.

CDR3 sequence reads: CASSRYPGHPSYEQYV. CDR3 in DNA: TGTGCCAGCAGCCGCTACCCCGGACACCCCTCCTACGAGCAGTACGTC. The V call is TRBV3-1, the J call TRBJ2-7; tentatively, D is TRBD1 (5 bases). Germline-derived CDR1 and CDR2 are LGHDT and YNNKEL (reference sequence). The CDR3 runs to 16 residues. V was trimmed by 4 bases and J by 0 bases, leaving 16 bases between them.

The chain is built from TRBV7-2 and TRBJ2-7, with D tentatively TRBD1 (5 bases). Germline CDR1 SGHTA, CDR2 FQGNSA. Deletions cut 2 bases from V and 8 bases from J, with 10 bases between. The CDR3 extends over 12 amino acids. The CDR3 loop reads CASSLLRQKQYF. For the CDR3, the DNA is TGTGCCAGCAGCTTACTCCGACAGAAGCAGTACTTC.

The rearrangement uses TRBV20-1 and TRBJ2-2, with D unresolved. The ends were cut back, 3 bases at V and 5 bases at J, with 13 bases in the middle. The germline V gene encodes CDR1 DFQATT and CDR2 SNEGSKA (reference sequence). There are 14 residues in the CDR3. The CDR3 nucleotides are TGCAGTGCTAGCTCTAAAGGGAATACCGGGGAGCTGTTTTTT. It translates to CSASSKGNTGELFF.

V and J are TRBV24-1 and TRBJ2-1, with D perhaps TRBD2 (6 bases). The V end was cut by 5 bases, the J end by 8 bases, with 15 bases between. Germline loops: CDR1 KGHDR, CDR2 SFDVKD. The CDR3 length is 14 residues. CDR3 loop: CATSAHLARHEQFF. In nucleotides, the CDR3 is TGTGCCACCAGTGCTCATCTAGCGAGGCATGAGCAGTTCTTC.

The chain employs TRBV24-1 and TRBJ2-3; no reliable D call. CDR3 length: 12 residues. Per germline, CDR1 KGHDR and CDR2 SFDVKD. V gave up 6 bases and J gave up 3 bases, with 6 bases separating them. As DNA, the CDR3 is TGTGCCACCAGTTCGAATACAGATACGCAGTATTTT. Its protein product is CATSSNTDTQYF.

The rearrangement links TRBV29-1 to TRBJ1-1, with D unresolved. The CDR3 is made up of 9 amino acids. CDR1 is SQVTM and CDR2 is ANQGSEA in the germline V gene. With 7 bases removed from V and 5 bases from J, the gap between germline ends came to 5 bases. The CDR3 nucleotides read TGCAGCGGGGGTACTGAAGCTTTCTTT. This codes for CSGGTEAFF.

V is TRBV20-1 and J is TRBJ2-1; the D is unclear. Per germline, CDR1 DFQATT and CDR2 SNEGSKA (reference sequence). The CDR3 length is 15 residues. V was trimmed by 6 bases and J by 0 bases, leaving 15 bases between them. The chain's CDR3 is CSAVSSPSSYNEQFF. CDR3 nucleotide sequence: TGCAGTGCGGTCTCCAGTCCAAGCTCCTACAATGAGCAGTTCTTC.

The rearrangement links TRBV20-1 to TRBJ2-3; 8 nucleotides agree with TRBD1. V trimming: 6 bases; J trimming: 0 bases; junction bases outside the gene matches: 8. The CDR3 is made up of 15 amino acids. CDR1 and CDR2 (germline): DFQATT, SNEGSKA (reference sequence). The CDR3 DNA sequence: TGCAGTGCCCCGAACCGGGACAGGAGCACAGATACGCAGTATTTT. This encodes CSAPNRDRSTDTQYF.

V gene TRBV29-1 combines with J gene TRBJ2-7; possible D gene TRBD1, 6 bases. Germline CDR1 and CDR2: SQVTM and ANQGSEA. The ends were cut back, 4 bases at V and 4 bases at J, with 14 bases in the middle. The CDR3 consists of 13 residues. CDR3 sequence reads: CSVVGDTGYEQYF. Here the CDR3 DNA reads TGCAGCGTTGTGGGGGACACAGGTTACGAGCAGTACTTC.

The chain combines TRBV29-1 with TRBJ2-1; tentative D call: TRBD1 (6 bases). V was trimmed by 0 bases and J by 2 bases, leaving 14 bases between them. The CDR3 totals 16 residues. Germline V gene lookup returns CDR1 SQVTM and CDR2 ANQGSEA. CDR3 in DNA: TGCAGCGTTGAAGATCCATCGGCAGGGGCCTACAATGAGCAGTTCTTC. Translation gives CSVEDPSAGAYNEQFF.

The chain links TRBV25-1 to TRBJ2-2; 7 nucleotides line up with TRBD2. With V trimmed by 1 base and J by 7 bases, 6 bases remained unmatched. The CDR3 contains 15 residues. The germline V gene encodes CDR1 MGHDK and CDR2 SYGVNS. The CDR3 nucleotides read TGTGCCAGCAGTGAATCGACACGGGGGGACGGGGAGCTGTTTTTT. Its protein is CASSESTRGDGELFF.

The chain uses TRBV20-1 and TRBJ2-5; D gene uncertain. Trimming pared 7 bases from V and 2 bases from J, leaving 11 bases between. Germline loops: CDR1 DFQATT, CDR2 SNEGSKA (reference sequence). The CDR3 totals 12 residues. CDR3 sequence (DNA): TGCAGTGGGCGACCGGTACAAGAGACCCAGTACTTC. Its translation: CSGRPVQETQYF.

The chain combines TRBV3-1 with TRBJ2-3; the D gene is possibly TRBD2 (5 bases). CDR3 length: 13 amino acids. V dropped 5 bases and J dropped 6 bases, with 12 bases sitting between them. Germline values: CDR1 LGHDT, CDR2 YNNKEL (reference sequence). The CDR3 loop reads CASSAWERDTQYF. CDR3 sequence (DNA): TGTGCCAGCAGCGCATGGGAGCGGGATACGCAGTATTTT.

This clonotype appeared once. The chain joins TRBV18 to TRBJ2-3; the D is unclear. CDR1 KGHSH and CDR2 LQKENI come from the germline V gene. The CDR3 is made up of 14 amino acids. V was clipped by 3 bases and J by 1 base, with 8 bases between them. In DNA form, the CDR3 reads TGTGCCAGCTCACCCTTTTCAGGCACAGATACGCAGTATTTT. It specifies CASSPFSGTDTQYF. The complete variable domain, with remaining parts taken from reference TRBV18 and TRBJ2-3, reads NAGVMQNPRHLVRRRGQEARLRCSPMKGHSHVYWYRQLPEEGLKFMVYLQKENIIDESGMPKERFSAEFPKEGPSILRIQQVVRGDSAAYFCASSPFSGTDTQYFGPGTRLTVL.

This chain joins TRBV5-1 and TRBJ2-1; tentatively, D is TRBD1 (6 bases). Trimming pared 1 base from V and 4 bases from J, leaving 9 bases between. The CDR3 consists of 14 residues. CDR1 and CDR2 from the germline V gene are SGHRS and YFSETQ. CDR3 coding DNA: TGCGCCAGCAGCTTGCAGGGGCCATACAATGAGCAGTTCTTC. It is translated as CASSLQGPYNEQFF. Together with reference TRBV5-1 and TRBJ2-1, the CDR3 gives the full variable domain: KAGVTQTPRYLIKTRGQQVTLSCSPISGHRSVSWYQQTPGQGLQFLFEYFSETQRNKGNFPGRFSGRQFSNSRSEMNVSTLELGDSALYLCASSLQGPYNEQFFGPGTRLTVL.

The CDR3 here is CASSLGPIGGTEQFF. The DNA for the CDR3 is TGTGCCAGCAGCTTAGGACCCATTGGGGGGACTGAGCAGTTCTTC. The V and J genes are TRBV7-2 and TRBJ2-1, with D possibly TRBD2 on 6 matching bases. Trimming removed 1 base from V and 9 bases from J, with 16 bases in between. Germline CDR1 reads SGHTA; CDR2 reads FQGNSA. This CDR3 comprises 15 residues.